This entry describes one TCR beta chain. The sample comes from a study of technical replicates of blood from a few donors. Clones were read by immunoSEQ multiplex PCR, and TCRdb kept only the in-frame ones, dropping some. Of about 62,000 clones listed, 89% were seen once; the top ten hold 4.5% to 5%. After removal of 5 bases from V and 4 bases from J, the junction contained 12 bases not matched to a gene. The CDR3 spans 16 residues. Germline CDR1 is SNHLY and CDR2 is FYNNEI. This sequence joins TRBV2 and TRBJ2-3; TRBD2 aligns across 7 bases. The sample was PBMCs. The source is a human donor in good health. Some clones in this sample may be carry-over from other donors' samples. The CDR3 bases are TGTGCCAGCAGTAGACTAGCTCGGGGCATGGCAGATACGCAGTATTTT. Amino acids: CASSRLARGMADTQYF.